This TCR beta chain is from a study of lymphopenia after photon versus proton radiotherapy. Overall study results and limits: Larger post-nadir TCR diversity loss correlated inversely with survival in deceased patients. Under photons, naive T cells and diversity fell while effector/memory populations rose. Post-nadir diversity loss with photons came from oligoclonal expansion, particularly CD8+ Temra cells.

Generated by immunoSEQ multiplex PCR, the TCRdb table keeps only in-frame clones and is missing some. Seen here are under 80,000 clones, around 88% observed once, and the top ten hold roughly 2.1%. V was trimmed by 2 bases and J by 0 bases, leaving 6 bases between them. Germline loops: CDR1 SGHVS, CDR2 FNYEAQ. This CDR3 has 14 amino acids. With regard to this clone: Its antigen is unknown.

This sequence joins TRBV7-6 and TRBJ2-3; TRBD1 or TRBD2 may be the D gene (5 bases each). The sample in question was peripheral blood, obtained from a patient treated with photon-based radiotherapy. The receptor was derived from a man aged 35-49 years with gastric cancer. In DNA, the CDR3 is TGTGCCAGCAGCTTATGGGACAGCACAGATACGCAGTATTTT. This codes for CASSLWDSTDTQYF.